Shown below are 18 T cell receptor beta chains from a single sample sequenced in a study of regulatory T cells in long-lasting Graves disease. Time point in this sample: newly diagnosed GD, antithyroid drugs for less than 3 months. The authors made the TCR library using RNA they extracted from PBMCs. Construction of the TCR beta libraries employed iRepertoire HTBI primers in conjunction with Arm-PCR of CDR3 regions. TCRdb recomputed calls from the multiplex PCR reads with MiXCR, one row per CDR3 protein. The data hold about 530,000 distinct CDR3 sequences, with about 16% observed a single time. This same sample was also part of a study on T cells in Graves' hyperthyroidism and ophthalmopathy.

Sequenced here: peripheral blood mononuclear cells (PBMCs), sampled at new diagnosis, from a patient treated with antithyroid drugs. These receptors originate from a woman aged 40 to 65 with Graves disease.

This clonotype was observed at least ten times. This chain connects TRBV20-1 to TRBJ2-1; 9 bases line up with TRBD2. This CDR3 is built from 15 residues. Germline-derived CDR1 and CDR2 are DFQATT and SNEGSKA (reference sequence). The V segment lost 0 bases and the J segment 7 bases; nucleotides outside the gene matches: 7. CDR3 in amino acids: CSARDGAGGPNEQFF. The CDR3 DNA sequence: TGCAGTGCTAGAGATGGGGCGGGGGGGCCGAATGAGCAGTTCTTC.

This clonotype was picked up many times. This chain connects TRBV10-3 to TRBJ2-7; 8 bases are shared with TRBD1. V gave up 5 bases and J gave up 2 bases; unmatched junction bases: 8. Germline lookup yields CDR1 ENHRY and CDR2 SYGVKD. This CDR3 is 15 amino acids long. CDR3 bases: TGTGCCATCAGTTCGAGGACAGGGTTAACCTACGAGCAGTACTTC. Encoded protein: CAISSRTGLTYEQYF.

At least ten counts were recorded for this clonotype. The J gene is TRBJ1-3, the V gene TRBV29-1, with TRBD1 as a possible D gene (6 bases). V gave up 6 bases and J gave up 2 bases, with 14 bases separating them. The CDR3 is 14 residues long. Germline assignment: CDR1 SQVTM and CDR2 ANQGSEA. CDR3 region: CSVRGTSTGNTIYF. CDR3 DNA sequence: TGCAGCGTCCGCGGGACATCTACTGGAAACACCATATATTTT.

This clonotype was recorded at least ten times. The J gene is TRBJ2-7, the V gene TRBV27; tentative D call: TRBD2 (6 bases). This CDR3 contains 14 residues. V was cut by 7 bases and J by 2 bases, with 15 bases left in between. Germline CDR1 MNHEY, CDR2 SMNVEV (reference sequence). CDR3: CASTSGVRPYEQYF. In DNA form, the CDR3 reads TGTGCCAGCACCTCGGGGGTACGCCCCTACGAGCAGTACTTC.

The chain couples TRBV3-1 to TRBJ1-6; D gene ambiguous. The CDR3 is made up of 14 amino acids. V dropped 1 base and J dropped 12 bases, with 13 bases sitting between them. Germline CDR1 LGHDT, CDR2 YNNKEL (reference sequence). This CDR3 is CASSQGRRALPLHF. The CDR3 DNA reads as TGTGCCAGCAGCCAAGGGAGAAGGGCCCTACCCCTCCACTTT. The variable domain in full, completed from reference TRBV3-1 and TRBJ1-6, reads DTAVSQTPKYLVTQMGNDKSIKCEQNLGHDTMYWYKQDSKKFLKIMFSYNNKELIINETVPNRFSPKSPDKAHLNLHINSLELGDSAVYFCASSQGRRALPLHFGNGTRLTVT.

This clonotype appeared a few times. The chain has TRBV3-1 and TRBJ2-1, with D tentatively TRBD1 (5 bases). Germline CDR1 and CDR2: LGHDT and YNNKEL (reference sequence). The CDR3 contains 18 residues. The V end was cut by 4 bases, the J end by 3 bases, with 22 bases between. The CDR3 DNA is TGTGCCAGCAGCCCGAGACCCGACAGCGCAAAGAACTACAATGAGCAGTTCTTC. Its protein product is CASSPRPDSAKNYNEQFF.

There are many counts of this clonotype. The chain has TRBV9 and TRBJ2-7; 9 bases agree with TRBD2. J lost 1 base, V lost 0 bases, and 2 bases had no gene match. This CDR3 comprises 15 residues. CDR1 is SGDLS, CDR2 YYNGEE, per germline. The DNA of the CDR3 is TGTGCCAGCAGCGTAGCTGCGGGGGGGTCCTACGAGCAGTACTTC. Amino acid sequence: CASSVAAGGSYEQYF.

The CDR3 coding sequence is TGTGCCAGCAGCTTGGCCCGTTTTAATTCACCCCTCCACTTT. It encodes CASSLARFNSPLHF. The J gene is TRBJ1-6, the V gene TRBV7-2; D gene uncertain. The ends were cut back, 3 bases at V and 6 bases at J, with 9 bases in the middle. The V gene's germline CDR1 is SGHTA and CDR2 FQGNSA. The CDR3 covers 14 residues. Full variable domain (missing parts from reference TRBV7-2 and TRBJ1-6): GAGVSQSPSNKVTEKGKDVELRCDPISGHTALYWYRQSLGQGLEFLIYFQGNSAPDKSGLPSDRFSAERTGGSVSTLTIQRTQQEDSAVYLCASSLARFNSPLHFGNGTRLTVT.

This clonotype was observed a few times. The V gene is TRBV19, the J gene TRBJ1-5, with 7 bases aligning to TRBD1. V dropped 7 bases and J dropped 6; count of bases not matched to a gene: 9. The CDR3 has 14 residues. Germline CDR1 reads LNHDA; CDR2 reads SQIVND (reference sequence). The CDR3 DNA reads TGTGCCAGTAAGGGACAGATGATAGGTCAGCCCCAGCATTTT. Amino acids: CASKGQMIGQPQHF.

The chain recombines TRBV14 with TRBJ1-2, with D uncertain. This CDR3 has 15 amino acids. V lost 0 bases and J lost 8, with 16 bases in between. Germline V gene sequence: CDR1 SGHDN, CDR2 FVKESK. CDR3 sequence reads: CASSQDFPPLGGYTF. The CDR3 bases are TGTGCCAGCAGCCAAGATTTTCCCCCGCTCGGCGGCTACACCTTC. Complete variable domain (other parts from reference TRBV14 and TRBJ1-2): EAGVTQFPSHSVIEKGQTVTLRCDPISGHDNLYWYRRVMGKEIKFLLHFVKESKQDESGMPNNRFLAERTGGTYSTLKVQPAELEDSGVYFCASSQDFPPLGGYTFGSGTRLTVV.

This clonotype showed up many times. The rearrangement joins TRBV27 to TRBJ1-1; a weak D match, TRBD1 (6 bases). This CDR3 region has 14 residues. The germline CDR1 and CDR2 sequences are MNHEY and SMNVEV (reference sequence). Trimming left V 7 bases short and J 1 base short, with 13 bases between. The CDR3 here is CASKYGGSNTEAFF. Here the CDR3 DNA reads TGTGCCAGCAAGTACGGGGGCTCGAACACTGAAGCTTTCTTT.

This clonotype was counted at least ten times. The rearrangement joins TRBV19 to TRBJ1-2, with D possibly matching TRBD1 (5 bases). The CDR3 is made up of 15 amino acids. V dropped 6 bases and J dropped 3 bases, with 17 bases sitting between them. Germline V CDR1 and CDR2: LNHDA, SQIVND (reference sequence). CDR3: CASRDSDNLDYGYTF. In nucleotides, the CDR3 is TGTGCCAGTAGAGACTCGGACAACCTTGACTATGGCTACACCTTC.

This clonotype was found a few times. The chain joins TRBV12-3 or TRBV12-4 to TRBJ2-2; D not resolved. The CDR3 runs 14 residues. V was cut by 2 bases and J by 4 bases, with 8 bases left in between. The CDR3 spells CASSLLGITGELFF. As DNA, the CDR3 is TGTGCCAGCAGTTTACTTGGAATCACCGGGGAGCTGTTTTTT.

This clonotype was counted at least ten times. V is TRBV20-1 and J is TRBJ2-7, with 8 bases matching TRBD2. V lost 4 bases and J lost 4; bases outside the gene matches: 9. This CDR3 is built from 14 residues. Looked up from germline, CDR1 is DFQATT and CDR2 is SNEGSKA (reference sequence). CDR3 DNA sequence: TGCAGTGCTATCCGGGGGGGCCCGGGTTACGAGCAGTACTTC. Amino acids: CSAIRGGPGYEQYF.

This clonotype was counted ten times or more. The rearrangement uses TRBV12-3 or TRBV12-4 and TRBJ2-2; possible D gene TRBD2, 5 bases. The CDR3 length is 16 residues. V was pared by 7 bases and J by 4 bases, with 19 bases between. The CDR3 region is CASTTRPLAATGELFF. Written as DNA, the CDR3 is TGTGCCAGCACCACACGACCCCTAGCAGCCACCGGGGAGCTGTTTTTT.

This clonotype showed up many times. The genes are TRBV5-1 and TRBJ2-1, with D unresolved. This CDR3 is 12 amino acids long. V was trimmed by 0 bases and J by 10 bases, leaving 8 bases between them. The germline gives CDR1 SGHRS, CDR2 YFSETQ. The CDR3 spells CASSLADREQFF. The CDR3 DNA reads as TGCGCCAGCAGCTTGGCCGACCGGGAGCAGTTCTTC.

This clonotype was picked up many times. This chain uses TRBV28 with TRBJ1-5; TRBD1 is a possible D gene (5 bases). CDR3 size: 15 residues. Germline V lookup: CDR1 MDHEN, CDR2 SYDVKM. V was cut by 7 bases and J by 5 bases, with 18 bases left in between. The CDR3: CASKRARVSDQPQHF. Here the CDR3 DNA reads TGTGCCAGCAAAAGGGCCAGGGTCAGTGATCAGCCCCAGCATTTT.

CDR3 sequence (DNA): TGTGCCAGTAAATATCCCCCAGGACAGTCCCTCTTAACTCCCTCACTTATCGAAGCTTTCTTT. Its protein product is CASKYPPGQSLLTPSLIEAFF. The chain has TRBV19 and TRBJ1-1, with D possibly being TRBD1 (6 bases). V lost 7 bases and J 8 bases, leaving 41 bases between the germline ends. The CDR3 runs to 21 residues. Per the germline V gene, CDR1 is LNHDA and CDR2 is SQIVND (reference sequence).